This T cell receptor (beta chain) was documented in a study of T cells in narcolepsy. In the study overall: Enrolled donors included narcolepsy type 1 or type 2 patients and healthy controls.

Trimming at V came to 1 base and at J to 0 bases, leaving 2 bases not matched to a gene. The CDR3 extends over 16 amino acids. CDR1 and CDR2 from the germline V gene are LGHNA and YNFKEQ. Generated by immunoSEQ multiplex PCR, the TCRdb table keeps only in-frame clones and is missing some. The sample has some 22,000 clones, roughly 85% seen once. This clone was recorded once. The sequence derives from a human donor in good health. Sequencing was carried out using memory (CD45RA-) CD4+ T cells from blood. The rearrangement joins TRBV4-2 to TRBJ1-3, with TRBD1 matching over 8 bases. This CDR3 reads CASSQGQGISGNTIYF. The CDR3, as DNA: TGTGCCAGCAGCCAAGGACAGGGGATCTCTGGAAACACCATATATTTT.